A single sample gave rise to the 25 T cell receptor beta chains below, sequenced in a study of tumour-infiltrating T cells in Burkitt lymphoma. The method was immunoSEQ multiplex PCR; TCRdb's version includes in-frame clones alone and lacks a portion of them. The top ten hold 2% to 3% of the sample, which has about 1,600 clones, over 40% seen once. Sequenced sample: tumor tissue. The receptors were sampled from a human donor with Burkitt lymphoma.

This clone occurred a few times. This chain connects TRBV15 to TRBJ1-1; the D is unclear. Germline V lookup: CDR1 LNHNV, CDR2 YYDKDF (reference sequence). Trimming took off 3 bases at V and 7 bases at J, with 9 bases between the two ends. CDR3 size: 12 residues. The CDR3 here is CATSRSDVEAFF. CDR3 bases: TGTGCCACCAGCAGGTCGGACGTTGAAGCTTTCTTT.

This chain uses TRBV27 with TRBJ1-2, with no clear D. The CDR3 contains 16 residues. Germline-derived CDR1 and CDR2 are MNHEY and SMNVEV (reference sequence). The germline V and J ends were trimmed by 3 bases and 6 bases, with 20 bases remaining between them. The CDR3 sequence is CASSFSALGGGNGYTF. CDR3 DNA: TGTGCCAGCAGTTTCTCCGCTTTAGGCGGCGGAAATGGCTACACCTTC.

For this clone: A junction end diverges from the germline sequence, so it may reflect a read error. The chain uses TRBV4-1 and TRBJ1-3; D not certain. This CDR3 contains 17 residues. CDR1 and CDR2 (germline): MGHRA, YSYEKL. The CDR3 sequence: CASSQVKRTEAGNTRYF. For the CDR3, the DNA is TGCGCCAGCAGCCAAGTAAAAAGGACCGAGGCTGGAAACACCAGATATTTT.

The chain has TRBV19 and TRBJ2-7; D ambiguous. This CDR3 is 14 amino acids long. The germline CDR1 and CDR2 sequences are LNHDA and SQIVND (reference sequence). V lost 3 bases and J lost 0, with 9 bases in between. DNA for the CDR3: TGTGCCAGTAGTATGACACCTTTCTCCTACGAGCAGTACTTC. It translates to CASSMTPFSYEQYF. Full variable domain (outside the CDR3, taken from reference TRBV19 and TRBJ2-7): DGGITQSPKYLFRKEGQNVTLSCEQNLNHDAMYWYRQDPGQGLRLIYYSQIVNDFQKGDIAEGYSVSREKKESFPLTVTSAQKNPTAFYLCASSMTPFSYEQYFGPGTRLTVT.

This clone was seen a handful of times. This chain joins TRBV5-4 and TRBJ1-4; TRBD1 aligns across 9 bases. After removal of 4 bases from V and 3 bases from J, the junction contained 4 bases not matched to a gene. The CDR3 runs to 15 residues. CDR1 is SGHNT and CDR2 is YYREEE in the germline V gene (reference sequence). In DNA form, the CDR3 reads TGTGCCAGCAGCCTTGACAGGGGGTCTAATGAAAAACTGTTTTTT. This sequence encodes CASSLDRGSNEKLFF.

The CDR3 region is CASSPYKPGLEETQYF. The CDR3 nucleotides read TGTGCCAGCTCACCCTACAAACCGGGACTGGAAGAGACCCAGTACTTC. The rearrangement joins TRBV18 to TRBJ2-5; tentatively, D is TRBD2 (6 bases). The CDR3 extends over 16 amino acids. V gave up 3 bases and J gave up 3 bases, with 17 bases separating them. CDR1 is KGHSH, CDR2 LQKENI, per germline.

The rearrangement links TRBV5-8 to TRBJ1-2, with 7 bases fitting TRBD1. Germline trimming cut 7 bases from V and 4 bases from J; bases unmatched to any gene: 7. The germline CDR1 and CDR2 sequences are SGHTS and YDEGEE. This CDR3 spans 13 amino acids. CDR3 amino acids: CASPRGFGYGYTF. The CDR3 DNA sequence: TGTGCCAGCCCCAGGGGGTTCGGCTATGGCTACACCTTC.

This clone appeared a few times. The chain uses TRBV5-4 and TRBJ2-4; D is perhaps TRBD2 (6 bases). V shed 1 base and J shed 1 base, with 6 bases lying between them. This CDR3 has 14 residues. Germline V gene data show CDR1 as SGHNT and CDR2 as YYREEE (reference sequence). CDR3 in DNA: TGTGCCAGCAGCTTGAGCGGGGCCAAAAACATTCAGTACTTC. Translation gives CASSLSGAKNIQYF. Together with reference TRBV5-4 and TRBJ2-4, the CDR3 gives the full variable domain: ETGVTQSPTHLIKTRGQQVTLRCSSQSGHNTVSWYQQALGQGPQFIFQYYREEENGRGNFPPRFSGLQFPNYSSELNVNALELDDSALYLCASSLSGAKNIQYFGAGTRLSVL.

V is TRBV29-1 and J is TRBJ1-1; a possible D gene is TRBD1 (6 bases). Germline V gene data show CDR1 as SQVTM and CDR2 as ANQGSEA. Trimming cost V 3 bases and J 8 bases, with 10 bases left between them. The CDR3 runs to 11 residues. The CDR3 here is CSVEGGQEAFF. In DNA, the CDR3 is TGCAGCGTTGAGGGGGGGCAGGAAGCTTTCTTT. The entire variable domain, with the rest obtained from reference TRBV29-1 and TRBJ1-1, is as follows: SAVISQKPSRDICQRGTSLTIQCQVDSQVTMMFWYRQQPGQSLTLIATANQGSEATYESGFVIDKFPISRPNLTFSTLTVSNMSPEDSSIYLCSVEGGQEAFFGQGTRLTVV.

This chain uses TRBV29-1 with TRBJ2-7; D may match TRBD1 or TRBD2 (5 bases each). The CDR3 spans 14 residues. CDR1 and CDR2 from the germline V gene are SQVTM and ANQGSEA. Trimming removed 4 bases from V and 6 bases from J, with 19 bases in between. CDR3: CSVVTGEGRGEQYF. For the CDR3, the DNA is TGCAGCGTTGTTACAGGTGAAGGGAGAGGCGAGCAGTACTTC.

The V call is TRBV7-6, the J call TRBJ2-7; D gene uncertain. V was pared by 5 bases and J by 0 bases, with 5 bases between. The CDR3 covers 12 residues. Germline loops: CDR1 SGHVS, CDR2 FNYEAQ. The CDR3 sequence is CASSHSSYEQYF. Written as DNA, the CDR3 is TGTGCCAGCAGCCACTCCTCCTACGAGCAGTACTTC.

J is TRBJ2-7 and V is TRBV9; 7 nucleotides align to TRBD1. CDR1 and CDR2 from the germline V gene are SGDLS and YYNGEE. Losses at the gene ends were 0 bases for V and 2 bases for J; bases not matched to a gene: 8. This CDR3 region has 16 residues. The CDR3 DNA sequence: TGTGCCAGCAGCGTAGGCCCATTCGACAGGGCCTACGAGCAGTACTTC. Amino acid sequence: CASSVGPFDRAYEQYF. Full variable domain (rest looked up from reference TRBV9 and TRBJ2-7): DSGVTQTPKHLITATGQRVTLRCSPRSGDLSVYWYQQSLDQGLQFLIQYYNGEERAKGNILERFSAQQFPDLHSELNLSSLELGDSALYFCASSVGPFDRAYEQYFGPGTRLTVT.

Written as DNA, the CDR3 is TGCGCCAGCAGCCTGGGACCGAATTTCTCTGGAAACACCATATATTTT. Amino acid sequence: CASSLGPNFSGNTIYF. The chain joins TRBV4-3 to TRBJ1-3; TRBD1 is a possible D gene (5 bases). The CDR3 totals 16 residues. Germline assignment: CDR1 LGHNA and CDR2 YSLEER. V lost 4 bases to trimming and J lost 0 bases, with 13 bases between them.

The CDR3 protein is CAISESGPNTEAFF. CDR3 DNA sequence: TGTGCCATCAGTGAGTCGGGGCCGAACACTGAAGCTTTCTTT. J is TRBJ1-1 and V is TRBV10-3; D may be TRBD1 (5 bases). V dropped 0 bases and J dropped 1 base, with 6 bases sitting between them. This CDR3 is built from 14 residues. Per germline, CDR1 ENHRY and CDR2 SYGVKD.

The chain combines TRBV30 with TRBJ1-1, with unresolved D. The CDR3 is 11 residues long. The germline V and J ends were trimmed by 0 bases and 4 bases, with 3 bases remaining between them. CDR1 GTSNPN and CDR2 SVGIG come from the germline V gene (reference sequence). The CDR3 DNA reads TGTGCCTGGAGTGTATTCACTGAAGCTTTCTTT. It encodes CAWSVFTEAFF.

The rearrangement joins TRBV6-5 to TRBJ1-1; TRBD1 might be the D (5 bases). Trimming removed 6 bases from V and 6 bases from J, with 14 bases in between. Germline V lookup: CDR1 MNHEY, CDR2 SVGAGI. The CDR3 is 13 amino acids. The CDR3: CASSTRDGPEAFF. CDR3 bases: TGTGCCAGCAGCACCCGGGACGGACCTGAAGCTTTCTTT.

The chain uses TRBV30 and TRBJ2-7; tentatively, D is TRBD1 or TRBD2 (5 bases each). The length of the CDR3 is 12 residues. The V end lost 7 bases, the J end lost 2 bases, and 12 bases lay between the germline ends. In germline, CDR1 is GTSNPN, CDR2 SVGIG (reference sequence). The CDR3 reads CASAGTPYEQYF. The CDR3 bases are TGTGCCTCAGCAGGGACCCCCTACGAGCAGTACTTC.

V and J are TRBV9 and TRBJ2-2; tentative D call: TRBD1 (5 bases). Looked up from germline, CDR1 is SGDLS and CDR2 is YYNGEE. Trimming stripped 4 bases from V and 4 bases from J, with 14 bases between. The CDR3 covers 15 residues. The CDR3 reads CASSTQTVGTGELFF. The DNA for the CDR3 is TGTGCCAGCAGCACCCAGACAGTCGGCACCGGGGAGCTGTTTTTT.

The chain has TRBV5-4 and TRBJ1-1; the D is unclear. The CDR3 spans 13 residues. The V gene lost 2 bases and the J gene lost 1 base, with 6 bases spanning the gap. Looked up from germline, CDR1 is SGHNT and CDR2 is YYREEE (reference sequence). In nucleotides, the CDR3 is TGTGCCAGCAGCTTAACCACGAACACTGAAGCTTTCTTT. This encodes CASSLTTNTEAFF. The full variable domain, rest sourced from reference TRBV5-4 and TRBJ1-1, is ETGVTQSPTHLIKTRGQQVTLRCSSQSGHNTVSWYQQALGQGPQFIFQYYREEENGRGNFPPRFSGLQFPNYSSELNVNALELDDSALYLCASSLTTNTEAFFGQGTRLTVV.

V gene TRBV27 combines with J gene TRBJ2-2, with TRBD1 identical over 7 bases. Germline V lookup: CDR1 MNHEY, CDR2 SMNVEV (reference sequence). Trimming at V came to 5 bases and at J to 7 bases, leaving 4 bases not matched to a gene. This CDR3 is 13 amino acids long. CDR3 bases: TGTGCCAGCAGTACAGGGACAGTCGGGGAGCTGTTTTTT. Its translation: CASSTGTVGELFF.

This clone was observed a handful of times. DNA for the CDR3: TGCGCCAGCAGCTATCGACCCGGGGAGTACACAAATGAGCAGTTCTTC. This codes for CASSYRPGEYTNEQFF. The chain carries TRBV4-1 and TRBJ2-1; D possibly corresponds to TRBD2 (5 bases). V lost 5 bases, J lost 7 bases, and 21 bases lay in between. In germline, CDR1 is MGHRA, CDR2 YSYEKL. This CDR3 is 16 amino acids long.

This chain joins TRBV9 and TRBJ2-7; D gene ambiguous. Germline values: CDR1 SGDLS, CDR2 YYNGEE. The ends were cut back, 0 bases at V and 2 bases at J, with 6 bases in the middle. The CDR3 loop spans 13 amino acids. In DNA, the CDR3 is TGTGCCAGCAGCGTAGGGACGACCTACGAGCAGTACTTC. Translation: CASSVGTTYEQYF.

The table lists this clone with a few counts. The chain recombines TRBV30 with TRBJ1-6; the match to TRBD1 covers 7 bases. The CDR3 extends over 15 amino acids. Trimming at V came to 3 bases and at J to 8 bases, leaving 10 bases not matched to a gene. Germline CDR1 is GTSNPN and CDR2 is SVGIG (reference sequence). The CDR3 loop is CAWRRTGLGDSPLHF. The CDR3 DNA sequence: TGTGCCTGGAGGAGGACAGGCCTAGGAGATTCACCCCTCCACTTT.

The chain combines TRBV4-3 with TRBJ2-4; 7 positions match TRBD2. Germline lookup yields CDR1 LGHNA and CDR2 YSLEER. Trimming took 0 bases from V and 1 from J; bases not matched to a gene: 6. This CDR3 has 17 amino acids. This CDR3 is CASSQDSGSGAKNIQYF. For the CDR3, the DNA is TGCGCCAGCAGCCAAGACTCGGGTAGCGGGGCCAAAAACATTCAGTACTTC.

This clone was counted a few times. The CDR3 here is CASSLRDRGDYGYTF. The CDR3 nucleotides read TGCGCCAGCAGCCTCCGGGACAGGGGGGATTATGGCTACACCTTC. The chain carries TRBV4-1 and TRBJ1-2; 11 bases fit TRBD1. Germline CDR1 reads MGHRA; CDR2 reads YSYEKL. The CDR3 covers 15 residues. The V gene end was trimmed by 4 bases and the J gene end by 5 bases; junction bases not matched to a gene: 6.